A selection of T cell receptor beta chains follows, all from one sample in a study of neurological immune-mediated disorders. TCRdb used MiXCR to reprocess the 5' RACE reads, holding one entry per CDR3 protein. The sample lists 15,000 to 20,000 distinct CDR3 sequences, 7.5% occurring once. Sequences were obtained from CD8+ T cells from blood. These receptors came from a woman under 40 with HTLV-1-associated myelopathy (HAM/TSP). The CDR3 runs from the conserved cysteine through the conserved F or W. The order of the fields is CDR3 length, clone size, J gene, D gene, V gene, CDR3 DNA, CDR3 protein. The D gene is left open where the match is weak. Rows give clone size only sometimes, using once, few, many, or a class for an expanded clone.

length: 12; size: many; J: TRBJ1-2; D: -; V: TRBV20-1; DNA: TGCAGTGCTAGAGATGAGGGGTATGGCTACACCTTC; CDR3: CSARDEGYGYTF
length: 14; size: many; J: TRBJ2-1; D: TRBD1; V: TRBV6-1; DNA: TGTGCCAGCAAGAGGGGGCCAGCTGGAAGTGAGCAGTTCTTC; CDR3: CASKRGPAGSEQFF
length: 12; size: many; J: TRBJ1-2; D: -; V: TRBV20-1; DNA: TGCAGTGCTGAGGCCGGGGGCATCTCCTACACCTTC; CDR3: CSAEAGGISYTF
length: 14; size: many; J: TRBJ2-7; D: -; V: TRBV20-1; DNA: TGCAGTGCTAGAGTCGTGGGCAGGGTCACCGAGCAGTACTTC; CDR3: CSARVVGRVTEQYF
length: 13; size: many; J: TRBJ2-7; D: -; V: TRBV12-3/TRBV12-4; DNA: TGTGCCAGCAGTACCCTGGGGAGCTACGAGCAGTACTTC; CDR3: CASSTLGSYEQYF
length: 13; size: -; J: TRBJ2-2; D: TRBD2; V: TRBV6-2/TRBV6-3; DNA: TGTGCCAGCACCCCCGGGGGGGTGGGGGAGCTGTTTTTT; CDR3: CASTPGGVGELFF
length: 12; size: many; J: TRBJ2-3; D: -; V: TRBV20-1; DNA: TGCAGTGCTAGGCAGACTGCAGATACGCAGTATTTT; CDR3: CSARQTADTQYF
length: 14; size: few; J: TRBJ2-7; D: TRBD1; V: TRBV6-5; DNA: TGTGCCAGCAGGTTGACAGGGAAATCCTACGAGCAGTACTTC; CDR3: CASRLTGKSYEQYF
length: 13; size: many; J: TRBJ2-7; D: -; V: TRBV4-1; DNA: TGCGCCAGCAGCCAAGATGGGGGTAACGAGCAGTACTTC; CDR3: CASSQDGGNEQYF
length: 14; size: -; J: TRBJ2-3; D: TRBD1; V: TRBV12-3/TRBV12-4; DNA: TGTACCAGCAGCGACAGGGGGAGCACAGATACACAGTATTTT; CDR3: CTSSDRGSTDTQYF
length: 13; size: many; J: TRBJ2-3; D: TRBD1; V: TRBV30; DNA: TGTGCCTGTTCGACAGGGAGAACAGATACGCAGTATTTT; CDR3: CACSTGRTDTQYF
length: 12; size: many; J: TRBJ1-1; D: -; V: TRBV12-3/TRBV12-4; DNA: TGTGCCAGCAGGATCACCAGAGTCGAAGCTTTCTTT; CDR3: CASRITRVEAFF
length: 17; size: large; J: TRBJ2-1; D: -; V: TRBV29-1; DNA: TGCAGCGTTGAAGTCATGGGCCCATCCCCCTGGTACAATGAGCAGTTCTTC; CDR3: CSVEVMGPSPWYNEQFF
length: 13; size: many; J: TRBJ1-5; D: -; V: TRBV6-5; DNA: TGTGCCAGCAGTTACTCGAGGAGTCAGCCCCAGCATTTT; CDR3: CASSYSRSQPQHF
length: 14; size: many; J: TRBJ2-3; D: -; V: TRBV30; DNA: TGTGCCTGGAGTGTCGACCTCCTTACAGATACGCAGTATTTT; CDR3: CAWSVDLLTDTQYF
length: 15; size: many; J: TRBJ2-7; D: -; V: TRBV11-3; DNA: TGTGCCAGCAGCTTAGAACCGGGCCCTTCCTACGAGCAGTACTTC; CDR3: CASSLEPGPSYEQYF
length: 16; size: many; J: TRBJ2-4; D: -; V: TRBV27; DNA: TGTGCCAGCAGTTCAAGACAGGGACTTACCAAAAACATTCAGTACTTC; CDR3: CASSSRQGLTKNIQYF
length: 17; size: many; J: TRBJ2-5; D: TRBD2; V: TRBV11-2; DNA: TGTGCCAGCAGCTTAGATAAAAAGCGGGGGAGCCAAGAGACCCAGTACTTC; CDR3: CASSLDKKRGSQETQYF
length: 14; size: many; J: TRBJ2-3; D: -; V: TRBV15; DNA: TGTGCCACGGGCCGGGACCTGGACACAGATACGCAGTATTTT; CDR3: CATGRDLDTDTQYF
length: 17; size: many; J: TRBJ2-2; D: TRBD2; V: TRBV5-1; DNA: TGCGCCAGCAGCCCGGGACTAGCGGGGGTGAACACCGGGGAGCTGTTTTTT; CDR3: CASSPGLAGVNTGELFF
length: 15; size: many; J: TRBJ2-7; D: TRBD2; V: TRBV6-5; DNA: TGTGCCAGCAGTTCGCAACTAGCGGGGGGCTACGAGCAGTACTTC; CDR3: CASSSQLAGGYEQYF
length: 15; size: large; J: TRBJ1-4; D: TRBD1; V: TRBV20-1; DNA: TGCAGTGCTAGTGAGCCGACAGGGGGAAGTGAAAAACTGTTTTTT; CDR3: CSASEPTGGSEKLFF
length: 13; size: many; J: TRBJ2-7; D: -; V: TRBV7-9; DNA: TGTGCCAGCAGACCTCTAGCTCCCGACGAGCAGTACTTC; CDR3: CASRPLAPDEQYF
length: 11; size: many; J: TRBJ2-7; D: TRBD1; V: TRBV20-1; DNA: TGCAGTGCTATCAGGGGGCTCGAGCAGTACTTC; CDR3: CSAIRGLEQYF
length: 13; size: many; J: TRBJ2-3; D: TRBD1; V: TRBV2; DNA: TGTGCCAGCCAGAACAGGGGGATAGATACGCAGTATTTT; CDR3: CASQNRGIDTQYF
length: 15; size: many; J: TRBJ1-2; D: -; V: TRBV3-1; DNA: TGTGCCAGCAGCCAAGTAGGGCAGTACAACTATGGCTACACCTTC; CDR3: CASSQVGQYNYGYTF
length: 14; size: many; J: TRBJ2-7; D: -; V: TRBV5-1; DNA: TGCGCCAGCAGCCCAGGACCGCTCTCCTACGAGCAGTACTTC; CDR3: CASSPGPLSYEQYF
length: 15; size: many; J: TRBJ2-6; D: -; V: TRBV6-1; DNA: TGTGCCAGCAGTGGACAAGCCTCTGGGGCCAACGTCCTGACTTTC; CDR3: CASSGQASGANVLTF
length: 12; size: many; J: TRBJ2-1; D: -; V: TRBV4-1; DNA: TGCGCCAGCAGCCAAGGGGGCCATGAGCAGTTCTTC; CDR3: CASSQGGHEQFF